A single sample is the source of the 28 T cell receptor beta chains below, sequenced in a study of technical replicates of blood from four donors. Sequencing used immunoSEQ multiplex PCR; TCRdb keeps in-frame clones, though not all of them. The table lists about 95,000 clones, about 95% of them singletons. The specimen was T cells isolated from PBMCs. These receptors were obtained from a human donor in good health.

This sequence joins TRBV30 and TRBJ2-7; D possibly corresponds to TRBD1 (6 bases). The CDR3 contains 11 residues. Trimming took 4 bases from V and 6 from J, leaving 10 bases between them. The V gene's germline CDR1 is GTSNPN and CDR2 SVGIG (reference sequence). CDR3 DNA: TGTGCCTGGACAGGGGTCAGCGAGCAGTACTTC. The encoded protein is CAWTGVSEQYF.

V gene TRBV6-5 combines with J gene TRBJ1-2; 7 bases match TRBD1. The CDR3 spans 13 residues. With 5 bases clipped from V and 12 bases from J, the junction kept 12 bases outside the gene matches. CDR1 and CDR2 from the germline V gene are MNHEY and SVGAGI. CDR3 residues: CASSLGPLGQNTF. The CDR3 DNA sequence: TGTGCCAGCAGTCTAGGACCACTGGGACAGAACACCTTC.

The CDR3 here is CASSFLGTDTQYF. In DNA, the CDR3 is TGTGCCAGCAGTTTTCTTGGCACAGATACGCAGTATTTT. This chain links TRBV27 with TRBJ2-3; D call uncertain. The V and J ends lost 3 bases and 1 base respectively, with 5 bases between them. Germline V gene lookup returns CDR1 MNHEY and CDR2 SMNVEV (reference sequence). The CDR3 is made up of 13 amino acids.

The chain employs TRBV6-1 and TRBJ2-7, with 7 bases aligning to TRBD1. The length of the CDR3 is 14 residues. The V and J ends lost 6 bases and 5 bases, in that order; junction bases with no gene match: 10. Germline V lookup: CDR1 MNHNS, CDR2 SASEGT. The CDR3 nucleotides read TGTGCCAGCAGACCCCCGGGACAGCGTAACGAGCAGTACTTC. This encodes CASRPPGQRNEQYF.

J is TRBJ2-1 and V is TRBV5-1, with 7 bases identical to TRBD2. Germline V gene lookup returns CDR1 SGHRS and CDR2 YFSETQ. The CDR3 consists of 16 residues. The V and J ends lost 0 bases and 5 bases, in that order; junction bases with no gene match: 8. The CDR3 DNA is TGCGCCAGCAGCTTGGGTAATAGCGGGCTACACAATGAGCAGTTCTTC. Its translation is CASSLGNSGLHNEQFF.

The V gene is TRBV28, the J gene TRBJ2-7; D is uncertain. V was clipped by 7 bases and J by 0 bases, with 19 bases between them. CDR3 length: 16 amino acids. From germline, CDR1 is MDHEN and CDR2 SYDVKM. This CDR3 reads CASTPVKAPSSYEQYF. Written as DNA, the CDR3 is TGTGCCAGCACTCCCGTAAAAGCGCCTAGCTCCTACGAGCAGTACTTC.

Written as DNA, the CDR3 is TGTGCCATCAGTGAGTTTAAAAACACCGGGGAGCTGTTTTTT. The encoded protein is CAISEFKNTGELFF. The J gene is TRBJ2-2, the V gene TRBV10-3, with D uncertain. Trimming removed 1 base at V and 2 bases at J, with 5 bases between. This CDR3 has 14 residues. CDR1 and CDR2 from the germline V gene are ENHRY and SYGVKD.

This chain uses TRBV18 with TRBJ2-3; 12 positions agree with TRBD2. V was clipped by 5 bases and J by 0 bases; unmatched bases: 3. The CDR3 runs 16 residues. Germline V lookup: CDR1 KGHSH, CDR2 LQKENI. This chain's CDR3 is CASSVGTSGSTDTQYF. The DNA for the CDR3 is TGTGCCAGCTCAGTAGGGACTAGCGGGAGCACAGATACGCAGTATTTT.

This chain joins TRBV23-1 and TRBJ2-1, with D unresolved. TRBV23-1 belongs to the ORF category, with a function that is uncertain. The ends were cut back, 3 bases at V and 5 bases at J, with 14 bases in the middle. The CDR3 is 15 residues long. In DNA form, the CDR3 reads TGCGCCAGCAGTCACTTCTGGCCTGCGGACAATGAGCAGTTCTTC. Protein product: CASSHFWPADNEQFF.

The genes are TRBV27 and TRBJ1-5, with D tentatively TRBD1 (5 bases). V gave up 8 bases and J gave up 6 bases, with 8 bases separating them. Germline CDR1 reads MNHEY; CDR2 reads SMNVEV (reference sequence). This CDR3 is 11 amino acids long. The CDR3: CASGGAQPQHF. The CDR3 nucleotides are TGTGCCAGCGGAGGGGCTCAGCCCCAGCATTTT.

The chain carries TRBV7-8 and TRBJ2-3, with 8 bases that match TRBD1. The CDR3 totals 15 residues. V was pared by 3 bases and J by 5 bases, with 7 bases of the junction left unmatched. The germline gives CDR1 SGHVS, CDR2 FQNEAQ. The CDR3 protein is CASSFTTGALDTQYF. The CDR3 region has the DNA TGTGCCAGCAGCTTTACGACAGGGGCGCTAGATACGCAGTATTTT. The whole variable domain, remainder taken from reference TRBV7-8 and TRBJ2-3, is GAGVSQSPRYKVAKRGQDVALRCDPISGHVSLFWYQQALGQGPEFLTYFQNEAQLDKSGLPSDRFFAERPEGSVSTLKIQRTQQEDSAVYLCASSFTTGALDTQYFGPGTRLTVL.

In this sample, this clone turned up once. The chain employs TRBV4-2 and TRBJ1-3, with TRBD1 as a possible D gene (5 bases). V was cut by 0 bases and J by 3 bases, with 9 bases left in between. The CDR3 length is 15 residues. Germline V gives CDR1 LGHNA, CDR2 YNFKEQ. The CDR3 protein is CASSQEPQGGNTIYF. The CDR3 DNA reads TGTGCCAGCAGCCAAGAACCCCAGGGTGGAAACACCATATATTTT.

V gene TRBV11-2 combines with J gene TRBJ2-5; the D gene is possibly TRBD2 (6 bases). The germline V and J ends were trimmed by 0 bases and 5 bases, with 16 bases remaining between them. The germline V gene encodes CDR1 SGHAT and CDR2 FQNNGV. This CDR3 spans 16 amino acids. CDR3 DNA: TGTGCCAGCAGCTTAGAAGACCAGGCGGGGTGGGAGACCCAGTACTTC. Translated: CASSLEDQAGWETQYF.

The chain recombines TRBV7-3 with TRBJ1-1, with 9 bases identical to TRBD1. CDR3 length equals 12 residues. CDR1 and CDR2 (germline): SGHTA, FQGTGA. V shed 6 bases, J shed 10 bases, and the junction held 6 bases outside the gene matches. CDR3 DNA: TGTGCCAGCAGACAGACAGGGGGTTTAGCTTTCTTT. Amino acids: CASRQTGGLAFF.

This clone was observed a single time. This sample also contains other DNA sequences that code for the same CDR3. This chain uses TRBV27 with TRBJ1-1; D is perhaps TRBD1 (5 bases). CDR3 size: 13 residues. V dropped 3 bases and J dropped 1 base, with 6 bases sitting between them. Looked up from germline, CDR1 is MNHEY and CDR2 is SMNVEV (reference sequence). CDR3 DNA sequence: TGTGCCAGCAGTTTTAGGGGGAACACTGAAGCTTTCTTT. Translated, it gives CASSFRGNTEAFF.

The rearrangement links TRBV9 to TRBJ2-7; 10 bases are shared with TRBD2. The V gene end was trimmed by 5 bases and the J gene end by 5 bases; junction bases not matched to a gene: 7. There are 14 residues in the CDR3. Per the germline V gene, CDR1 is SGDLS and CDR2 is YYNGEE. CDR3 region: CASRAGLASDEQYF. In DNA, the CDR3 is TGTGCCAGCAGGGCGGGACTAGCGAGCGACGAGCAGTACTTC. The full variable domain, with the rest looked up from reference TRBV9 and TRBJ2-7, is DSGVTQTPKHLITATGQRVTLRCSPRSGDLSVYWYQQSLDQGLQFLIQYYNGEERAKGNILERFSAQQFPDLHSELNLSSLELGDSALYFCASRAGLASDEQYFGPGTRLTVT.

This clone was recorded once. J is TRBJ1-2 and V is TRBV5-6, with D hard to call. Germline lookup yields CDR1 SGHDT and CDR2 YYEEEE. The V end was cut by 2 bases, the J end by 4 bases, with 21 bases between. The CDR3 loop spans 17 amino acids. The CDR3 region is CASSFPAVGPRFYGYTF. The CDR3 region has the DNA TGTGCCAGCAGCTTCCCCGCGGTGGGTCCAAGGTTCTATGGCTACACCTTC.

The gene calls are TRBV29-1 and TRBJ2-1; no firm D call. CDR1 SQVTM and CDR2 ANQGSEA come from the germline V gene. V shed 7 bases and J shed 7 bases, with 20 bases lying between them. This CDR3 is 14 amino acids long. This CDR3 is CSAEASTSINEQFF. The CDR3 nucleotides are TGCAGCGCAGAAGCGTCCACATCGATTAATGAGCAGTTCTTC.

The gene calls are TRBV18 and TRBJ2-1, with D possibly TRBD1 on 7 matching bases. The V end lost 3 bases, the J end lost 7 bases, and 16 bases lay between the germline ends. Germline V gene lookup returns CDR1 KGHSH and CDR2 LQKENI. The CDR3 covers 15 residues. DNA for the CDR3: TGTGCCAGCTCACCTGGAGGGGGCCAGAGGAATGAGCAGTTCTTC. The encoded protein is CASSPGGGQRNEQFF.

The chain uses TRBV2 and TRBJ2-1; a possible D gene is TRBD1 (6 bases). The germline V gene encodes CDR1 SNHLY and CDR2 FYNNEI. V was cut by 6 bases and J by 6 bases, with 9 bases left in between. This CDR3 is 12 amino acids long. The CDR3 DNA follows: TGTGCCAGCAGGGTGACAGGCAATGAGCAGTTCTTC. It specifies CASRVTGNEQFF.

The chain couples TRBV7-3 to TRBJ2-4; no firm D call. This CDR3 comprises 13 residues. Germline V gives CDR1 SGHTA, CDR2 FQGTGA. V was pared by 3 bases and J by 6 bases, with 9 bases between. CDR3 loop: CASSLGSPNIQYF. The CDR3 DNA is TGTGCCAGCAGCTTGGGCTCGCCAAACATTCAGTACTTC.

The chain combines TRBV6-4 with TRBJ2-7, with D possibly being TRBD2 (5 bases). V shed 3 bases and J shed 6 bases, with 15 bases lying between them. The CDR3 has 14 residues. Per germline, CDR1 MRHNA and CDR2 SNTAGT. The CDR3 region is CASSEEPGIIEQYF. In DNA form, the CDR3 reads TGTGCCAGCAGTGAAGAACCCGGGATAATCGAGCAGTACTTC.

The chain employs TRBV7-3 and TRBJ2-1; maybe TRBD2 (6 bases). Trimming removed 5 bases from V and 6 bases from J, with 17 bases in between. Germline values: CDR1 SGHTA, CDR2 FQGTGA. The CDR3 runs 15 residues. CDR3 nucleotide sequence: TGTGCCAGCAGCCGAAATACGGGACTTCCCAATGAGCAGTTCTTC. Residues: CASSRNTGLPNEQFF.

The CDR3 nucleotides are TGTGCCTGGAGTGGCGGGCTCCAAGAGACCCAGTACTTC. Its translation is CAWSGGLQETQYF. This chain uses TRBV30 with TRBJ2-5; possible D gene TRBD2, 5 bases. This CDR3 has 13 amino acids. Trimming removed 1 base from V and 1 base from J, with 7 bases in between. Germline CDR1 is GTSNPN and CDR2 is SVGIG (reference sequence). The variable domain in full, with the rest retrieved from reference TRBV30 and TRBJ2-5, is SQTIHQWPATLVQPVGSPLSLECTVEGTSNPNLYWYRQAAGRGLQLLFYSVGIGQISSEVPQNLSASRPQDRQFILSSKKLLLSDSGFYLCAWSGGLQETQYFGPGTRLLVL.

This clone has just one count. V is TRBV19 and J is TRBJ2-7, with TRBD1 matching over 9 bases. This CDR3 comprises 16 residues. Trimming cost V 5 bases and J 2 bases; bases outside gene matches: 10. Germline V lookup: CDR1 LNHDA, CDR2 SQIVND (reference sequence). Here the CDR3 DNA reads TGTGCCAGTAGTCAATTATCCGGGACAGGGCCCTACGAGCAGTACTTC. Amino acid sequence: CASSQLSGTGPYEQYF. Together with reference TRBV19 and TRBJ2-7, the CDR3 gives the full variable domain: DGGITQSPKYLFRKEGQNVTLSCEQNLNHDAMYWYRQDPGQGLRLIYYSQIVNDFQKGDIAEGYSVSREKKESFPLTVTSAQKNPTAFYLCASSQLSGTGPYEQYFGPGTRLTVT.

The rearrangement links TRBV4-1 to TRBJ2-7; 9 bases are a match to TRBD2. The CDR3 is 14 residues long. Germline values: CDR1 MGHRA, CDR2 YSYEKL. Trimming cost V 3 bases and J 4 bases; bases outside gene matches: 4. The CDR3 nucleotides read TGCGCCAGCAGCCAGACTAGCGGATTATACGAGCAGTACTTC. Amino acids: CASSQTSGLYEQYF.

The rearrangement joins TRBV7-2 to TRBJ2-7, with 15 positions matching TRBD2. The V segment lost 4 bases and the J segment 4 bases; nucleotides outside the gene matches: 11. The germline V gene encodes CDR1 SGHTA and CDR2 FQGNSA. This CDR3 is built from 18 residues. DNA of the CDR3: TGTGCCAGCAGCTCGGAAGGACTAGCGGGAGGGCCCATATACGAGCAGTACTTC. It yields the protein CASSSEGLAGGPIYEQYF.

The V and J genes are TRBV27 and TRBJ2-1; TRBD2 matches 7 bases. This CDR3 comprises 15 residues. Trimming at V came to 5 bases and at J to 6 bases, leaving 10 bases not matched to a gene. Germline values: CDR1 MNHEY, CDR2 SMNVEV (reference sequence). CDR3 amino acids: CASSRSGTNFNEQFF. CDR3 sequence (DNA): TGTGCCAGCAGTCGATCCGGGACTAACTTCAATGAGCAGTTCTTC.